A single T cell receptor beta chain is shown here with its context. The data belong to a study of patients and donors after allogeneic stem cell transplantation. MiXCR was run by TCRdb on the RT-PCR reads, yielding one entry per CDR3 protein. Here the sample spans 900,000 to 1,000,000 distinct CDR3 sequences, about a sixth being singletons. This TCR derives from a human donor who was either an allogeneic HSCT recipient or a stem cell or donor lymphocyte infusion donor (not recorded which). It is not recorded whose cells these are; they may come from a transplant donor. Sequenced: blood, either unsorted or a sorted T cell fraction (not recorded which).

In DNA form, the CDR3 reads TGTGCCAGATACAGGGGGAGAGCAGATACGCAGTATTTT. Its protein is CARYRGRADTQYF. The J gene is TRBJ2-3, the V gene TRBV3-1, with 8 bases that match TRBD1. CDR3 length equals 13 residues. Germline V gives CDR1 LGHDT, CDR2 YNNKEL (reference sequence). V lost 9 bases, J lost 4 bases, and 6 bases stayed unmatched.